This T cell receptor beta chain appears in the sequencing data of a study of patients and donors after allogeneic stem cell transplantation. TCRdb reprocessed the RT-PCR reads via MiXCR and lists one record per CDR3 protein. The sample holds about a million distinct CDR3 sequences, about a sixth seen once. The CDR3 sequence is 14 residues long. V lost 2 bases to trimming and J lost 7 bases, with 14 bases between them. CDR1 is LGHNA and CDR2 is YSLEER in the germline V gene. This clonotype was counted between two and nine times. This sequence was found in a human donor who was either an allogeneic HSCT recipient or a stem cell or donor lymphocyte infusion donor (not recorded which). It is not recorded whose cells these are; they may come from a transplant donor. Sample: blood, either unsorted or a sorted T cell fraction (not recorded which). The rearrangement links TRBV4-3 to TRBJ1-2; D gene uncertain. The CDR3 DNA is TGCGCCAGCAGCCAACTAAAGTTGGGAGCTGGCTACACCTTC. It encodes CASSQLKLGAGYTF.